These 25 T cell receptor beta chains were sequenced from one sample in a study of response to subunit inactivated influenza vaccine. A single record per CDR3 protein comes from TCRdb applying MiXCR to the RT-PCR reads. In the table there are 150,000 to 200,000 distinct CDR3 sequences, approximately 9.2% of which are singletons. Material: non-naive T cells sorted from PBMCs, obtained on the day of vaccination. These receptors all come from a man aged 45 to 65 who received an inactivated influenza vaccine.

V usage is TRBV20-1 and J usage is TRBJ1-2; no clear D gene. The V gene's germline CDR1 is DFQATT and CDR2 SNEGSKA (reference sequence). Trimming removed 3 bases at V and 3 bases at J, with 17 bases between. CDR3 length equals 15 residues. In DNA form, the CDR3 reads TGCAGTGCTAGCCGGGCCCAAAAGACCGACTATGGCTACACCTTC. It is translated as CSASRAQKTDYGYTF.

In its sample, this clonotype was seen many times. The CDR3 DNA sequence: TGTGCCAGCAGATCGGGACAGATCACTGAAGCTTTCTTT. As protein: CASRSGQITEAFF. The chain has TRBV5-6 and TRBJ1-1; 7 nucleotides match TRBD1. This CDR3 has 13 amino acids. Germline values: CDR1 SGHDT, CDR2 YYEEEE. V dropped 5 bases and J dropped 4; count of bases not matched to a gene: 5.

This chain connects TRBV29-1 to TRBJ2-7; TRBD1 matches at 8 bases. After removal of 1 base from V and 4 bases from J, the junction contained 6 bases not matched to a gene. Germline V CDR1 and CDR2: SQVTM, ANQGSEA. The CDR3 is 14 residues long. CDR3 amino acids: CSVEGSGGKYEQYF. In DNA, the CDR3 is TGCAGCGTTGAAGGTTCAGGGGGCAAGTACGAGCAGTACTTC.

The table lists this clonotype with a few counts. The chain is built from TRBV3-1 and TRBJ2-7; D remains ambiguous. Germline V CDR1 and CDR2: LGHDT, YNNKEL (reference sequence). The CDR3 is made up of 16 amino acids. The V gene lost 1 base and the J gene lost 6 bases, with 19 bases spanning the gap. CDR3 amino acids: CASSQGQTRTSGEQYF. CDR3 DNA sequence: TGTGCCAGCAGCCAAGGTCAGACAAGGACCTCCGGCGAGCAGTACTTC.

This clonotype was found a few times. The J gene is TRBJ1-2, the V gene TRBV10-3; tentatively, D is TRBD1 (6 bases). V was trimmed by 4 bases and J by 6 bases, leaving 15 bases between them. Germline V gene data show CDR1 as ENHRY and CDR2 as SYGVKD. The CDR3 covers 14 residues. CDR3 amino acids: CAISGRTAGDGYTF. CDR3 DNA sequence: TGTGCCATCAGTGGTAGGACAGCCGGCGATGGCTACACCTTC.

In this sample, this clonotype turned up many times. The J gene is TRBJ2-5, the V gene TRBV5-1; D is unresolved. V was clipped by 7 bases and J by 2 bases, with 9 bases between them. Germline V gene lookup returns CDR1 SGHRS and CDR2 YFSETQ. This CDR3 contains 12 residues. CDR3 protein: CASRQEQETQYF. CDR3 sequence (DNA): TGCGCCAGCCGGCAAGAGCAAGAGACCCAGTACTTC.

This clonotype was observed a handful of times. J is TRBJ2-2 and V is TRBV27; D may be TRBD1 (6 bases). Trimming shortened V by 2 bases and J by 0 bases, and 13 bases separated the two germline ends. The CDR3 has 17 residues. Germline CDR1 and CDR2: MNHEY and SMNVEV (reference sequence). The DNA of the CDR3 is TGTGCCAGCAGTTTACCGGGACAAGTCTCGAACACCGGGGAGCTGTTTTTT. It specifies CASSLPGQVSNTGELFF.

CDR3 sequence reads: CASRKDEGARYEQYF. The CDR3, as DNA: TGTGCCAGCAGGAAGGACGAGGGGGCTCGGTACGAGCAGTACTTC. The rearrangement uses TRBV25-1 and TRBJ2-7; the match to TRBD1 covers 7 bases. CDR3 length: 15 residues. V was clipped by 6 bases and J by 4 bases; unmatched bases: 12. CDR1 is MGHDK, CDR2 SYGVNS, per germline.

The chain recombines TRBV15 with TRBJ1-5, with D unclear. Germline V gene sequence: CDR1 LNHNV, CDR2 YYDKDF (reference sequence). This CDR3 spans 15 amino acids. Deletions cut 3 bases from V and 1 base from J, with 10 bases between. CDR3 DNA sequence: TGTGCCACCAGCAGTGGCTTTACCAGCAATCAGCCCCAGCATTTT. It is translated as CATSSGFTSNQPQHF.

This clonotype was picked up a small number of times. The chain links TRBV6-6 to TRBJ2-2; no clear D gene. V lost 5 bases and J lost 6, with 7 bases in between. Germline loops: CDR1 MNHNY, CDR2 SVGAGI (reference sequence). The CDR3 length is 12 residues. As DNA, the CDR3 is TGTGCCAGCAGTCCGGTAGCCGGGGAGCTGTTTTTT. This codes for CASSPVAGELFF.

The chain carries TRBV28 and TRBJ1-2; a possible D gene is TRBD1 (5 bases). Trimming left V 3 bases short and J 4 bases short, with 15 bases between. This CDR3 has 15 residues. CDR1 is MDHEN and CDR2 is SYDVKM in the germline V gene. The CDR3 DNA is TGTGCCAGCAGTTTCGGCGCAGGGATGGCCTATGGCTACACCTTC. Amino acids: CASSFGAGMAYGYTF.

This clonotype turned up a few times. The rearrangement joins TRBV20-1 to TRBJ2-7, with a weak D call TRBD1 (5 bases). This CDR3 is 14 amino acids long. V was shortened by 1 base and J by 3 bases, with 13 bases between the two germline ends. The germline V gene encodes CDR1 DFQATT and CDR2 SNEGSKA (reference sequence). The CDR3 DNA reads TGCAGTGCTAGAGGGACAACAGTTTACTACGAGCAGTACTTC. Amino acids: CSARGTTVYYEQYF.

This clonotype was counted ten times or more. The chain recombines TRBV20-1 with TRBJ1-6, with D hard to call. The CDR3 is 13 residues long. The germline CDR1 and CDR2 sequences are DFQATT and SNEGSKA (reference sequence). V lost 7 bases and J 0 bases, leaving 7 bases between the germline ends. CDR3 residues: CSVKSSYNSPLHF. The CDR3 coding sequence is TGCAGTGTTAAGAGCTCCTATAATTCACCCCTCCACTTT.

In this sample, this clonotype turned up a few times. The J gene is TRBJ1-6, the V gene TRBV20-1; 10 bases are shared with TRBD1. V lost 6 bases and J lost 9; bases outside the gene matches: 8. The CDR3 extends over 14 amino acids. CDR1 is DFQATT and CDR2 is SNEGSKA in the germline V gene (reference sequence). The CDR3 loop reads CSATQGQGSSPLHF. CDR3 bases: TGCAGTGCGACCCAGGGACAGGGGTCTTCACCCCTCCACTTT.

This clonotype was seen a handful of times. This chain joins TRBV20-1 and TRBJ2-4; the D is unclear. The V gene lost 3 bases and the J gene lost 0 bases, with 18 bases spanning the gap. The CDR3 loop spans 17 amino acids. CDR1 and CDR2 from the germline V gene are DFQATT and SNEGSKA (reference sequence). As DNA, the CDR3 is TGCAGTGCTAGTCAGTTTAGTCCGTTTCTAGCCAAAAACATTCAGTACTTC. It specifies CSASQFSPFLAKNIQYF.

This clonotype was seen a few times. The CDR3 DNA sequence: TGCAGCGTTGGAACGGGTCAGGGGGCTGGGGAGACCCAGTACTTC. Amino acid sequence: CSVGTGQGAGETQYF. V is TRBV29-1 and J is TRBJ2-5; 8 positions agree with TRBD1. V was pared by 4 bases and J by 5 bases, with 12 bases of the junction left unmatched. The germline gives CDR1 SQVTM, CDR2 ANQGSEA. This CDR3 has 15 residues. The entire variable domain, with the rest obtained from reference TRBV29-1 and TRBJ2-5, is as follows: SAVISQKPSRDICQRGTSLTIQCQVDSQVTMMFWYRQQPGQSLTLIATANQGSEATYESGFVIDKFPISRPNLTFSTLTVSNMSPEDSSIYLCSVGTGQGAGETQYFGPGTRLLVL.

This clonotype occurred a few times. The gene calls are TRBV7-2 and TRBJ2-5; unclear D gene. The CDR3 sequence is 12 residues long. CDR1 is SGHTA, CDR2 FQGNSA, per germline. V was pared by 2 bases and J by 5 bases, with 6 bases between. The CDR3 sequence: CASSLRLETQYF. In nucleotides, the CDR3 is TGTGCCAGCAGCTTACGACTGGAGACCCAGTACTTC.

The chain recombines TRBV28 with TRBJ2-7; 11 bases are a match to TRBD1. Germline trimming cut 8 bases from V and 3 bases from J; bases unmatched to any gene: 15. Germline values: CDR1 MDHEN, CDR2 SYDVKM. The CDR3 totals 17 residues. CDR3 loop: CASASPGQGDALYEQYF. CDR3 bases: TGTGCCAGCGCCTCCCCGGGACAGGGGGATGCCCTCTACGAGCAGTACTTC.

This clonotype has more than one count but fewer than ten. The V and J genes are TRBV6-4 and TRBJ1-1; D unresolved. The ends were cut back, 6 bases at V and 1 base at J, with 12 bases in the middle. The CDR3 runs to 14 residues. The germline CDR1 and CDR2 sequences are MRHNA and SNTAGT. In DNA, the CDR3 is TGTGCCAGCAGCCCCGGGTGGTCGAACACTGAAGCTTTCTTT. This gives the protein CASSPGWSNTEAFF.

This chain connects TRBV20-1 to TRBJ1-3, with D possibly matching TRBD1 (6 bases). Germline V CDR1 and CDR2: DFQATT, SNEGSKA (reference sequence). V lost 3 bases to trimming and J lost 4 bases, with 13 bases between them. The length of the CDR3 is 14 residues. The CDR3 is CSASGGASGNTIYF. In DNA, the CDR3 is TGCAGTGCTAGTGGGGGGGCGTCCGGAAACACCATATATTTT.

This clonotype has only a few counts. This sequence joins TRBV4-3 and TRBJ1-2, with 9 nucleotides matching TRBD1. Germline trimming cut 0 bases from V and 7 bases from J; bases unmatched to any gene: 12. The CDR3 runs to 17 residues. Germline V CDR1 and CDR2: LGHNA, YSLEER. CDR3 sequence: CASSQDFSGTGRGGYTF. CDR3 sequence (DNA): TGCGCCAGCAGCCAAGACTTTTCTGGGACAGGGCGAGGTGGCTACACCTTC.

There are a few counts of this clonotype. The chain employs TRBV6-2 or TRBV6-3 and TRBJ1-5, with D hard to call. Germline V gene data show CDR1 as MNHEY and CDR2 as SVGEGT. Trimming removed 0 bases from V and 4 bases from J, with 10 bases in between. The CDR3 is 15 residues long. CDR3 coding DNA: TGTGCCAGCAGTTACTCGGGTACACCGAATCAGCCCCAGCATTTT. Translation gives CASSYSGTPNQPQHF.

This clonotype was counted many times. This rearrangement joins TRBV12-3 or TRBV12-4 to TRBJ2-1, with TRBD2 matching 16 bases. V was clipped by 4 bases and J by 1 base; unmatched bases: 7. The CDR3 length is 19 residues. CDR3 in DNA: TGTGCCAGCAGTTCAGGGACTAGCGGGAGGGCCAGGTCCTACAATGAGCAGTTCTTC. The encoded protein is CASSSGTSGRARSYNEQFF.

This rearrangement joins TRBV11-2 to TRBJ2-3; no clear D gene. From germline, CDR1 is SGHAT and CDR2 FQNNGV. The ends were cut back, 3 bases at V and 2 bases at J, with 6 bases in the middle. This CDR3 spans 13 amino acids. CDR3 DNA: TGTGCCAGCAGCTTCGCGGCCACAGATACGCAGTATTTT. Protein: CASSFAATDTQYF.

The gene calls are TRBV6-5 and TRBJ1-1; 9 bases align to TRBD1. The CDR3 consists of 12 residues. The trim removed 2 bases at V and 11 bases at J, leaving 3 bases unmatched. Looked up from germline, CDR1 is MNHEY and CDR2 is SVGAGI. CDR3 nucleotide sequence: TGTGCCAGCAGTTACGGGACAGGGTCGGCTTTCTTT. It codes for CASSYGTGSAFF.